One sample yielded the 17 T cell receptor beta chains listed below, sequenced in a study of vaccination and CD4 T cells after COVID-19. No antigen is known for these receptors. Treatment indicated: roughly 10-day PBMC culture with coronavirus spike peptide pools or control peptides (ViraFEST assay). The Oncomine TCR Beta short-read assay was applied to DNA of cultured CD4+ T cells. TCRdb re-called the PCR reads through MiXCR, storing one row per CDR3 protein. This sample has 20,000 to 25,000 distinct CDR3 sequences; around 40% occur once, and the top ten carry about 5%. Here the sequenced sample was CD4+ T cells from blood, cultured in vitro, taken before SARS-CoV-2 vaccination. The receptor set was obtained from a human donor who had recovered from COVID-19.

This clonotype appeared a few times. The CDR3 region has the DNA TGTGCCAGCAGTGAATCGGGGGGACGGCTCCATAACTATGGCTACACCTTC. It is translated as CASSESGGRLHNYGYTF. The V call is TRBV25-1, the J call TRBJ1-2; possible D gene TRBD1, 5 bases. Trimming removed 1 base from V and 1 base from J, with 16 bases in between. CDR1 is MGHDK, CDR2 SYGVNS, per germline. The CDR3 extends over 17 amino acids.

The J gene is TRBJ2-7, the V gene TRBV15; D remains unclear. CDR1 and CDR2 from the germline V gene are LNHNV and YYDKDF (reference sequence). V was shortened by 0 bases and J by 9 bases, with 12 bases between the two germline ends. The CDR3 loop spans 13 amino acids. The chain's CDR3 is CATSRDLGRRQYF. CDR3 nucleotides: TGTGCCACCAGCAGAGATTTAGGTCGGAGGCAGTACTTC.

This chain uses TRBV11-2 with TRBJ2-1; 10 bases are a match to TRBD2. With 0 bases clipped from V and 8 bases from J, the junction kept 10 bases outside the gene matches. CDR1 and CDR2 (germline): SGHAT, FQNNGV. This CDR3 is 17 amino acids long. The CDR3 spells CASSLDIASGSTDEQFF. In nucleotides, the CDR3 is TGTGCCAGCAGCTTAGATATAGCTAGCGGGAGTACGGATGAGCAGTTCTTC. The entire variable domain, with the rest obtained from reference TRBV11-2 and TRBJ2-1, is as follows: EAGVAQSPRYKIIEKRQSVAFWCNPISGHATLYWYQQILGQGPKLLIQFQNNGVVDDSQLPKDRFSAERLKGVDSTLKIQPAKLEDSAVYLCASSLDIASGSTDEQFFGPGTRLTVL.

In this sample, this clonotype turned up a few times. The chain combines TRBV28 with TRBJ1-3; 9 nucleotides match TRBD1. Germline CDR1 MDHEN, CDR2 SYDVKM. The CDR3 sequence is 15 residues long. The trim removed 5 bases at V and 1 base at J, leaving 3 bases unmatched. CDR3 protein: CASSPGTGSGNTIYF. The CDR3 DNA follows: TGTGCCAGCAGTCCCGGGACAGGGTCTGGAAACACCATATATTTT. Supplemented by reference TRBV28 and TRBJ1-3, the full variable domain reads DVKVTQSSRYLVKRTGEKVFLECVQDMDHENMFWYRQDPGLGLRLIYFSYDVKMKEKGDIPEGYSVSREKKERFSLILESASTNQTSMYLCASSPGTGSGNTIYFGEGSWLTVV.

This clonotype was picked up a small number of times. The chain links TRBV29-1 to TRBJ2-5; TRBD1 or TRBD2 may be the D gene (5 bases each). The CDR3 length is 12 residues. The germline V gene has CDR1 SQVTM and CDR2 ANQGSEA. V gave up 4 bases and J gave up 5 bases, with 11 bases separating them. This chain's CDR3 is CSVVREGETQYF. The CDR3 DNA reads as TGCAGCGTTGTTCGAGAGGGGGAGACCCAGTACTTC.

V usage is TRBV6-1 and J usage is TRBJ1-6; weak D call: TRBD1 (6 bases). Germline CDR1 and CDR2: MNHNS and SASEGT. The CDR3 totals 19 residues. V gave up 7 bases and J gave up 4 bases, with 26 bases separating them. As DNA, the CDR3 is TGTGCCAGCACCTACGGAACAGGGCAACAGTTAGGATATAATTCACCCCTCCACTTT. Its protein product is CASTYGTGQQLGYNSPLHF.

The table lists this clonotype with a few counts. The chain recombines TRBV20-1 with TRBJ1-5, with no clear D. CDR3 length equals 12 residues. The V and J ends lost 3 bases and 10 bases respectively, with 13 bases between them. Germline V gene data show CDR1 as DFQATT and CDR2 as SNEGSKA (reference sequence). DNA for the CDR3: TGCAGTGCTAGTAGAGGCTTCGAACCCCAGCATTTT. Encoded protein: CSASRGFEPQHF.

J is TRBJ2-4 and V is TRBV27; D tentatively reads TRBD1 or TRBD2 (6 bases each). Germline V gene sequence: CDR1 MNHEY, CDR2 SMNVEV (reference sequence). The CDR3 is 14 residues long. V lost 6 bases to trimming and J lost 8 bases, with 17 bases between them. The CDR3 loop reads CASSLGWGAYIQYF. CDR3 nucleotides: TGTGCCAGCAGCCTAGGGTGGGGGGCGTACATTCAGTACTTC.

The CDR3 protein is CASSPLGFNYGYTF. CDR3 bases: TGTGCCAGCAGCCCCTTGGGGTTTAACTATGGCTACACCTTC. The genes are TRBV27 and TRBJ1-2, with unresolved D. Germline V gene lookup returns CDR1 MNHEY and CDR2 SMNVEV (reference sequence). Trimming removed 6 bases at V and 1 base at J, with 12 bases between. CDR3 length: 14 amino acids.

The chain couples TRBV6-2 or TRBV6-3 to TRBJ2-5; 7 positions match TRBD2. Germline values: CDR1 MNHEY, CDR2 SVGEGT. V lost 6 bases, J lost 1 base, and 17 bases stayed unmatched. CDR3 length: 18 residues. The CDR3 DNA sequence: TGTGCCAGCAGCTTTACCTTGAAGGAGCGGGGTCTCCAAGAGACCCAGTACTTC. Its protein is CASSFTLKERGLQETQYF.

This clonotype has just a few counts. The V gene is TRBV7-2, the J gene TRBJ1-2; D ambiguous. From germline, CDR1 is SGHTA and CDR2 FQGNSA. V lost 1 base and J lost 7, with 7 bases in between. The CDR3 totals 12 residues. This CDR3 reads CASSLGGGGYTF. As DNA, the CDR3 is TGTGCCAGCAGCTTAGGGGGTGGTGGCTACACCTTC.

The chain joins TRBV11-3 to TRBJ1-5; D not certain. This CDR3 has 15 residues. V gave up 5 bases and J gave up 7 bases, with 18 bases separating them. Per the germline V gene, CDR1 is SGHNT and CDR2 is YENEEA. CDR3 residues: CASSLSPRRRQPQHF. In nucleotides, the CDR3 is TGTGCCAGCAGCCTCTCCCCGAGGCGGCGACAGCCCCAGCATTTT. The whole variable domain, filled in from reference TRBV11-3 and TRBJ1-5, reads EAGVVQSPRYKIIEKKQPVAFWCNPISGHNTLYWYLQNLGQGPELLIRYENEEAVDDSQLPKDRFSAERLKGVDSTLKIQPAELGDSAVYLCASSLSPRRRQPQHFGDGTRLSIL.

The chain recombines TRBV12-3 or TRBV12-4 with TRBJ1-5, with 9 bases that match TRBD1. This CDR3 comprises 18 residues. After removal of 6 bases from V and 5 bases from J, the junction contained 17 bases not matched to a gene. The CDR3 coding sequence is TGTGCCAGCAGCAAAACCCGGACAGGGGTCTCGGTAGATCAGCCCCAGCATTTT. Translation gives CASSKTRTGVSVDQPQHF.

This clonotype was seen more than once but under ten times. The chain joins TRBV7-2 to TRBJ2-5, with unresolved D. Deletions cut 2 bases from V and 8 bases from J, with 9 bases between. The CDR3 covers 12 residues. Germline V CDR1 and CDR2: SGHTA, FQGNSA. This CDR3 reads CASSLSTGTQYF. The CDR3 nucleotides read TGTGCCAGCAGCTTATCAACTGGTACCCAGTACTTC.

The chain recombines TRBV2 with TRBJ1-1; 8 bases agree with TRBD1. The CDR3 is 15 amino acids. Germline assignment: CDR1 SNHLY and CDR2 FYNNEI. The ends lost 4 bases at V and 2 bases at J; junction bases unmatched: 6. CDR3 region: CASSGTGGANTEAFF. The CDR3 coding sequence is TGTGCCAGCAGTGGAACAGGGGGGGCCAACACTGAAGCTTTCTTT.

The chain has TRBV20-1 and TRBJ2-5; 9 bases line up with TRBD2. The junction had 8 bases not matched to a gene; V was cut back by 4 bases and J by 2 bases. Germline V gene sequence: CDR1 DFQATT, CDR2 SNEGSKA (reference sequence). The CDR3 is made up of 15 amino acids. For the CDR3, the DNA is TGCAGTGCTAAGAAAATGACTAGCGGACAAGAGACCCAGTACTTC. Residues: CSAKKMTSGQETQYF.

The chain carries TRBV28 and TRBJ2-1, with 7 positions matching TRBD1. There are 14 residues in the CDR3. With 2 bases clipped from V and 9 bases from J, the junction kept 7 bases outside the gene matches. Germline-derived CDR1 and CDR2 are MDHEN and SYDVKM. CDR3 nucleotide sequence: TGTGCCAGCAGTTTAAACGGACAGGCGGGTGAGCAGTTCTTC. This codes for CASSLNGQAGEQFF.